These 28 T cell receptor beta chains were all obtained from the same sample, sequenced in a study of blood T cells in healthy people across ages. Alongside a J-beta primer mix, a sample-barcoded 5' primer served in a second PCR lasting about 6 to 11 cycles. TCRdb recomputed calls from the 5' RACE reads with MiXCR, one row per CDR3 protein. The sample contains roughly 800,000 distinct CDR3 sequences, about three fifths of which appear only once. Sample: blood. The receptors here all came from a young man in good health.

The genes are TRBV20-1 and TRBJ2-7; 13 bases match TRBD2. TRBJ2-5 explains the end of the DNA better; the J call may be wrong. CDR1 is DFQATT, CDR2 SNEGSKA, per germline (reference sequence). The CDR3 runs to 16 residues. CDR3 residues: CSARVMGLAGRETQYF. The DNA for the CDR3 is TGCAGTGCTAGAGTAATGGGACTAGCGGGGAGAGAGACCCAGTACTTC.

This clonotype has only a few counts. CDR3 loop: CASRGDGSYGYTF. The CDR3 nucleotides are TGTGCCAGCAGGGGGGACGGCAGCTATGGCTACACCTTC. The rearrangement joins TRBV12-3 or TRBV12-4 to TRBJ1-2, with D perhaps matching TRBD1 (5 bases). V was shortened by 6 bases and J by 4 bases, with 12 bases between the two germline ends. The CDR3 is made up of 13 amino acids.

The rearrangement links TRBV20-1 to TRBJ2-3; no firm D call. The V end was cut by 0 bases, the J end by 10 bases, with 14 bases between. The CDR3 spans 13 residues. Per the germline V gene, CDR1 is DFQATT and CDR2 is SNEGSKA (reference sequence). The CDR3 sequence: CSARDPRSRSQYF. The CDR3, as DNA: TGCAGTGCTAGAGATCCCCGTTCCCGATCGCAGTATTTT.

The chain uses TRBV7-9 and TRBJ1-5; TRBD1 is a possible D gene (5 bases). Germline values: CDR1 SEHNR, CDR2 FQNEAQ (reference sequence). The CDR3 contains 16 residues. Trimming removed 4 bases at V and 7 bases at J, with 20 bases between. The CDR3 sequence is CASSSFGTPGRQPQHF. In nucleotides, the CDR3 is TGTGCCAGCAGCTCTTTCGGGACCCCCGGGCGGCAGCCCCAGCATTTT.

The rearrangement uses TRBV10-3 and TRBJ1-4, with D hard to call. The CDR3 consists of 15 residues. V lost 3 bases, J lost 5 bases, and 13 bases lay in between. Per the germline V gene, CDR1 is ENHRY and CDR2 is SYGVKD. CDR3 in amino acids: CAISDKGGENEKLFF. CDR3 DNA sequence: TGTGCCATCAGTGATAAAGGAGGAGAAAATGAAAAACTGTTTTTT.

The V gene is TRBV20-1, the J gene TRBJ2-4; D may be TRBD2 (6 bases). The J call may be faulty, since TRBJ2-7 better matches the DNA end. CDR3 length: 15 amino acids. Germline V CDR1 and CDR2: DFQATT, SNEGSKA (reference sequence). The CDR3 is CSASSEGSRFDEQYF. In DNA form, the CDR3 reads TGCAGTGCTTCCTCGGAGGGCTCGAGGTTCGACGAGCAGTACTTC.

Points on this clonotype: Its ends do not fully match the called genes, so a read error is possible. The genes are TRBV5-5 and TRBJ2-1; 7 nucleotides line up with TRBD1. The germline V gene encodes CDR1 SGHKS and CDR2 YYEKEE (reference sequence). This CDR3 spans 16 amino acids. This chain's CDR3 is CASNLAPGGSYNEQFF. In DNA form, the CDR3 reads TGTGCCAGCAACTTGGCCCCAGGGGGATCCTACAATGAGCAGTTCTTC.

This clonotype was seen a few times. The chain links TRBV5-1 to TRBJ1-2; D remains unclear. Trimming shortened V by 2 bases and J by 3 bases, and 8 bases separated the two germline ends. The CDR3 loop spans 13 amino acids. CDR1 and CDR2 (germline): SGHRS, YFSETQ. The CDR3 protein is CASSFNKDYGYTF. The CDR3 nucleotides read TGCGCCAGCAGCTTTAACAAAGACTATGGCTACACCTTC.

The chain joins TRBV6-2 or TRBV6-3 to TRBJ1-1; no reliable D call. Between the trimmed V and J ends, which lost 8 bases and 7 bases, there was a span of 14 bases. CDR1 and CDR2 from the germline V gene are MNHEY and SVGEGT. This CDR3 is 12 amino acids long. For the CDR3, the DNA is TGTGCCAGCGGTACTGGGAACCTTGAAGCTTTCTTT. It specifies CASGTGNLEAFF.

The genes are TRBV6-1 and TRBJ2-5; no firm D call. From germline, CDR1 is MNHNS and CDR2 SASEGT. V gave up 6 bases and J gave up 4 bases, with 12 bases separating them. The CDR3 contains 13 residues. The CDR3 bases are TGTGCCAGCAGGGGCCTAATTTTAGAGACCCAGTACTTC. Translating it yields CASRGLILETQYF.

J is TRBJ2-3 and V is TRBV7-3, with a possible D match to TRBD2 (5 bases). Germline V gene lookup returns CDR1 SGHTA and CDR2 FQGTGA. The CDR3 covers 15 residues. Trimming pared 5 bases from V and 5 bases from J, leaving 17 bases between. CDR3 coding DNA: TGTGCCAGCAGCCCCGTCTTCGGGGTTAAAGATACGCAGTATTTT. This codes for CASSPVFGVKDTQYF. Full variable domain (remainder filled in from reference TRBV7-3 and TRBJ2-3): GAGVSQTPSNKVTEKGKYVELRCDPISGHTALYWYRQSLGQGPEFLIYFQGTGAADDSGLPNDRFFAVRPEGSVSTLKIQRTERGDSAVYLCASSPVFGVKDTQYFGPGTRLTVL.

The chain has TRBV7-3 and TRBJ1-2; perhaps TRBD1 as D (5 bases). V shed 5 bases and J shed 0 bases, with 13 bases lying between them. Germline CDR1 reads SGHTA; CDR2 reads FQGTGA. The CDR3 loop spans 15 amino acids. The CDR3 loop is CASSPRAGPNYGYTF. The CDR3 coding sequence is TGTGCCAGCAGCCCCCGGGCAGGGCCTAACTATGGCTACACCTTC.

This rearrangement joins TRBV20-1 to TRBJ2-7; TRBD2 is a possible D gene (6 bases). The closer fit of TRBJ2-5 to the DNA end suggests the J call may be wrong. Germline V gene lookup returns CDR1 DFQATT and CDR2 SNEGSKA (reference sequence). The CDR3 is made up of 13 amino acids. In nucleotides, the CDR3 is TGCAGTGCTAGAGGGGGGGATGGTAGGACCCAGTACTTC. Translated: CSARGGDGRTQYF.

The V and J genes are TRBV20-1 and TRBJ1-6, with D unresolved. The CDR3 consists of 15 residues. V was cut by 2 bases and J by 6 bases, with 14 bases left in between. In germline, CDR1 is DFQATT, CDR2 SNEGSKA (reference sequence). In DNA form, the CDR3 reads TGCAGTGCTAGACTCGGCGGCAACCGTAATTCACCCCTCCACTTT. Its protein product is CSARLGGNRNSPLHF.

The chain carries TRBV5-1 and TRBJ2-6; no definite D call. V lost 5 bases to trimming and J lost 0 bases, with 6 bases between them. The CDR3 extends over 14 amino acids. The germline V gene has CDR1 SGHRS and CDR2 YFSETQ. The CDR3 region is CASREFSGANVLTF. In DNA form, the CDR3 reads TGCGCCAGCAGAGAATTCTCTGGGGCCAACGTCCTGACTTTC.

The chain combines TRBV20-1 with TRBJ2-3, with D unresolved. Germline V lookup: CDR1 DFQATT, CDR2 SNEGSKA (reference sequence). With 6 bases removed from V and 2 bases from J, the gap between germline ends came to 18 bases. This CDR3 has 15 residues. The chain's CDR3 is CSAPSGPGATDTQYF. CDR3 DNA: TGCAGTGCCCCCTCAGGCCCTGGAGCCACAGATACGCAGTATTTT.

In its sample, this clonotype was seen many times. The rearrangement uses TRBV29-1 and TRBJ2-7; 10 bases match TRBD2. V lost 6 bases and J lost 3; bases outside the gene matches: 8. The CDR3 contains 14 residues. Germline assignment: CDR1 SQVTM and CDR2 ANQGSEA. The CDR3 nucleotides read TGCAGCGTGGGAGGGGGGACTAGCGACTACGAGCAGTACTTC. It yields the protein CSVGGGTSDYEQYF.

This chain joins TRBV7-9 and TRBJ1-1; the match to TRBD1 covers 7 bases. The ends lost 4 bases at V and 8 bases at J; junction bases unmatched: 4. The length of the CDR3 is 12 residues. The germline CDR1 and CDR2 sequences are SEHNR and FQNEAQ (reference sequence). The CDR3 reads CASSSGQLEAFF. The CDR3 bases are TGTGCCAGCAGCTCGGGACAGTTAGAAGCTTTCTTT. Using reference TRBV7-9 and TRBJ1-1 for the parts outside the CDR3, the full variable domain is DTGVSQNPRHKITKRGQNVTFRCDPISEHNRLYWYRQTLGQGPEFLTYFQNEAQLEKSRLLSDRFSAERPKGSFSTLEIQRTEQGDSAMYLCASSSGQLEAFFGQGTRLTVV.

This clonotype was seen more than once but under ten times. The chain employs TRBV15 and TRBJ2-7; possible D gene TRBD2, 6 bases. The ends were cut back, 0 bases at V and 3 bases at J, with 18 bases in the middle. Germline V gene lookup returns CDR1 LNHNV and CDR2 YYDKDF (reference sequence). The CDR3 extends over 17 amino acids. The CDR3 loop is CATSRDSKPGLRYEQYF. The DNA for the CDR3 is TGTGCCACCAGCAGAGATTCTAAGCCGGGACTCCGCTACGAGCAGTACTTC.

This clonotype was counted a few times. J is TRBJ2-5 and V is TRBV29-1; possibly TRBD2 for D (6 bases). The CDR3 runs to 11 residues. Germline V gives CDR1 SQVTM, CDR2 ANQGSEA. Trimming removed 4 bases at V and 5 bases at J, with 8 bases between. CDR3 bases: TGCAGCGTTGTGGGGAGGGAGACCCAGTACTTC. It is translated as CSVVGRETQYF.

The rearrangement uses TRBV24-1 and TRBJ2-1; D possibly uses TRBD1 or TRBD2 (6 bases each). The V end lost 9 bases, the J end lost 5 bases, and 16 bases lay between the germline ends. The CDR3 extends over 14 amino acids. Per germline, CDR1 KGHDR and CDR2 SFDVKD. For the CDR3, the DNA is TGTGCCACCCGTCCTAGGGGGGAAGACAATGAGCAGTTCTTC. Translation gives CATRPRGEDNEQFF.

This chain connects TRBV5-1 to TRBJ2-7; 7 bases agree with TRBD2. Matching the DNA end better, TRBJ2-5 makes the J call doubtful. CDR1 is SGHRS, CDR2 YFSETQ, per germline. The CDR3 is 17 amino acids. Written as DNA, the CDR3 is TGCGCCAGCAGCGCGTGGACTAGGTTTAGCGTAGGAGAGACCCAGTACTTC. The encoded protein is CASSAWTRFSVGETQYF.

Remarks on this clonotype: A much larger clone is a single base away; this may be a read error. The rearrangement joins TRBV20-1 to TRBJ1-1, with 9 bases that match TRBD1. V lost 5 bases to trimming and J lost 6 bases; unmatched junction nucleotides: 10. Germline values: CDR1 DFQATT, CDR2 SNEGSKA (reference sequence). There are 14 residues in the CDR3. The CDR3 coding sequence is TGCAGTGCTCCTAAACAGGGGGCTAACGCTGAAGCTTTCTTT. Protein product: CSAPKQGANAEAFF.

This clonotype has only one observation. J is TRBJ2-3 and V is TRBV2; D uncertain. CDR1 and CDR2 from the germline V gene are SNHLY and FYNNEI. The CDR3 sequence is 14 residues long. Trimming pared 6 bases from V and 2 bases from J, leaving 12 bases between. CDR3 sequence (DNA): TGTGCCAGCAGCGCAATCCAGAACACAGATACGCAGTATTTT. This codes for CASSAIQNTDTQYF.

This clonotype was detected only once. CDR3 in amino acids: CASSFQREAFF. The CDR3 nucleotides are TGTGCCAGCAGTTTTCAACGGGAAGCTTTCTTT. The rearrangement joins TRBV12-3 or TRBV12-4 to TRBJ1-1; D not certain. V was clipped by 3 bases and J by 8 bases, with 7 bases between them. This CDR3 is 11 amino acids long.

The genes are TRBV2 and TRBJ1-2; no definite D call. Germline V gives CDR1 SNHLY, CDR2 FYNNEI. The CDR3 runs 10 residues. Trimming left V 7 bases short and J 8 bases short, with 8 bases between. The CDR3 DNA is TGTGCCAGCACTGGGGTCGGCTACACCTTC. It encodes CASTGVGYTF.

This clonotype was seen more than once but under ten times. The chain employs TRBV20-1 and TRBJ2-5, with D possibly TRBD1 on 5 matching bases. Germline V gene sequence: CDR1 DFQATT, CDR2 SNEGSKA (reference sequence). The CDR3 has 13 amino acids. The V gene lost 2 bases and the J gene lost 3 bases, with 10 bases spanning the gap. The CDR3 loop is CSARSDREETQYF. The CDR3 nucleotides read TGCAGTGCTAGAAGTGACAGAGAAGAGACCCAGTACTTC.

The chain combines TRBV29-1 with TRBJ1-2; D is unresolved. Germline V CDR1 and CDR2: SQVTM, ANQGSEA. V lost 3 bases and J lost 8, with 19 bases in between. This CDR3 comprises 14 residues. For the CDR3, the DNA is TGCAGCGTTGACCAGCCCGGAAGCAGTAGGGGCTACACCTTC. It encodes CSVDQPGSSRGYTF.